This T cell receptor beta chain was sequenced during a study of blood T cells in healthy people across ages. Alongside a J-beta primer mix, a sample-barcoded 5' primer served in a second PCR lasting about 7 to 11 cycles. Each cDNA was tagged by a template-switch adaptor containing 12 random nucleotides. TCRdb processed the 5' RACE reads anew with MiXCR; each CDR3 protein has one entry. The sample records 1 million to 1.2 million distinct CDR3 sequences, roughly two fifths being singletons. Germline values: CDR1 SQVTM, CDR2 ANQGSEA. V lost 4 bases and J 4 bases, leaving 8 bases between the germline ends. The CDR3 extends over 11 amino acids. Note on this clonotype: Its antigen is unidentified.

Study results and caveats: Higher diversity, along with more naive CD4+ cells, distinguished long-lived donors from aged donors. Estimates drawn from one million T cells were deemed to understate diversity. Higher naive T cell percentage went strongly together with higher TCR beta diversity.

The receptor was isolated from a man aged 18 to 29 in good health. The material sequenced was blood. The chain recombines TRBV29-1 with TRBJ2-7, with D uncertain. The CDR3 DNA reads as TGCAGCGTTGCTGGGGATTACGAGCAGTACTTC. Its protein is CSVAGDYEQYF.